This T cell receptor (beta chain) is from a study of PD-L1 blockade in urothelial cancer. The overall study: Most patients, about 90% of the roughly 29, were males with bladder-origin cancer. The analyses of blood took place 3 weeks (second dose) and 6 weeks after treatment start. Notes on the study in general: Survival was better when pretreatment blood TCR clonality fell below the median.

V gave up 3 bases and J gave up 3 bases; unmatched junction bases: 4. The CDR3 is made up of 15 amino acids. Germline loops: CDR1 SEHNR, CDR2 FQNEAQ (reference sequence). Note on this clone: Its antigen is currently unknown.

Time point denoted: peripheral blood 6 weeks after treatment start. Diagnoses among patients were locally advanced or metastatic urothelial carcinoma. Here immunoSEQ multiplex PCR was the method, and the copy in TCRdb shows in-frame clones only, minus some. The table lists roughly 42,000 clones, less than 95% of them singletons. The receptor comes from a man between 65 and 85 years old with urothelial cancer. This sequence joins TRBV7-9 and TRBJ2-3, with 9 bases that match TRBD2. The material was PBMCs, obtained around atezolizumab (anti-PD-L1) treatment. The CDR3 DNA reads as TGTGCCAGCAGCTTTGCGGGAGGGGAGACAGATACGCAGTATTTT. This translates into CASSFAGGETDTQYF. The full variable domain, its missing parts supplied by reference TRBV7-9 and TRBJ2-3, is DTGVSQNPRHKITKRGQNVTFRCDPISEHNRLYWYRQTLGQGPEFLTYFQNEAQLEKSRLLSDRFSAERPKGSFSTLEIQRTEQGDSAMYLCASSFAGGETDTQYFGPGTRLTVL.